This T cell receptor (beta chain) was obtained from a study of blood T cells in healthy people across ages. Overall study findings and caveats: Long-lived donors carried more naive CD4+ cells and greater diversity than aged donors. TCR beta diversity correlated strongly with naive T cell percentage.

Donation came from healthy Caucasian individuals in Russia who were aged roughly 6 to 95. PCR was performed a second time for about 7 to 11 cycles using a sample-barcoded 5' primer and a J-beta primer mix. Every single cDNA molecule received a tag from a template-switch adaptor with 12 random nucleotides. MiXCR, run by TCRdb on the 5' RACE reads, gives a single entry per CDR3 protein. The sample lists almost 800,000 distinct CDR3 sequences, nearly 60% occurring once. In the case of this clonotype: What it binds is not known.

Source material: blood. The receptor comes from a man younger than 45 in good health.

DNA for the CDR3: TGCGCCAGCAGCCAAGATGACAGGTCCTCAAGCACAGATACGCAGTATTTT. It encodes CASSQDDRSSSTDTQYF. The chain employs TRBV4-3 and TRBJ2-3; TRBD1 might be the D (6 bases). Trimming took off 0 bases at V and 0 bases at J, with 13 bases between the two ends. Germline assignment: CDR1 LGHNA and CDR2 YSLEER. The CDR3 is 17 residues long.